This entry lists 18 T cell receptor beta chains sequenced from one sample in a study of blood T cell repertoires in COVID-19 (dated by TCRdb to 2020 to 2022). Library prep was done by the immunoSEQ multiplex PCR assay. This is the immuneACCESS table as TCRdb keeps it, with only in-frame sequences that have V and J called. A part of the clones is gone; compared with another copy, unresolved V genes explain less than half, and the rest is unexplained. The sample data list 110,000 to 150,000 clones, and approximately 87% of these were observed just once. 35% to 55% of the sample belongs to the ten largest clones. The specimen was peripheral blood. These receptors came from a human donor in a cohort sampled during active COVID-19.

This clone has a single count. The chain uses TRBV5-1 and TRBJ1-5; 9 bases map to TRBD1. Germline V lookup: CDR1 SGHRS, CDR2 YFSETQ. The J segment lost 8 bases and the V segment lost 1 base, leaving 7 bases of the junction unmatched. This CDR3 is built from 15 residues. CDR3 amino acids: CASSLLGQGREPQHF. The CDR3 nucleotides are TGCGCCAGCAGCTTGCTGGGACAGGGTAGAGAGCCCCAGCATTTT.

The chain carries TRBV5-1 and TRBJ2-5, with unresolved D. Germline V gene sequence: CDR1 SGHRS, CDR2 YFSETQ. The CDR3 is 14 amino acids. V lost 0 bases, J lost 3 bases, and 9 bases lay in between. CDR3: CASSLAGAEETQYF. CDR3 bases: TGCGCCAGCAGCTTGGCCGGAGCCGAAGAGACCCAGTACTTC. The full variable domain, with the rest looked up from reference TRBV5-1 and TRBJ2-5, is KAGVTQTPRYLIKTRGQQVTLSCSPISGHRSVSWYQQTPGQGLQFLFEYFSETQRNKGNFPGRFSGRQFSNSRSEMNVSTLELGDSALYLCASSLAGAEETQYFGPGTRLLVL.

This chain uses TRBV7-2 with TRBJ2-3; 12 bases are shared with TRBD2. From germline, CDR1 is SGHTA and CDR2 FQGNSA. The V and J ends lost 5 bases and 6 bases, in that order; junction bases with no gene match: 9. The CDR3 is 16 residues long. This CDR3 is CASSQRLAGARDTQYF. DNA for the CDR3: TGTGCCAGCAGCCAGAGACTAGCGGGGGCAAGGGATACGCAGTATTTT.

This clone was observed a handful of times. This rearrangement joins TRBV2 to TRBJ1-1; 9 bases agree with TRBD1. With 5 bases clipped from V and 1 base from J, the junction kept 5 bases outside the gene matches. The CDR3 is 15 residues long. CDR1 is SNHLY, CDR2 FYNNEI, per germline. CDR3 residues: CASSWTGVTNTEAFF. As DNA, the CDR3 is TGTGCCAGCAGTTGGACAGGGGTAACGAACACTGAAGCTTTCTTT.

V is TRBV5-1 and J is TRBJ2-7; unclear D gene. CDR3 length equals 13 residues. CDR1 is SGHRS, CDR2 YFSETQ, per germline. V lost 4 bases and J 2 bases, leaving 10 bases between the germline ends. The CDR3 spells CASSHGLTYEQYF. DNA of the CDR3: TGCGCCAGCAGCCATGGGCTGACCTACGAGCAGTACTTC.

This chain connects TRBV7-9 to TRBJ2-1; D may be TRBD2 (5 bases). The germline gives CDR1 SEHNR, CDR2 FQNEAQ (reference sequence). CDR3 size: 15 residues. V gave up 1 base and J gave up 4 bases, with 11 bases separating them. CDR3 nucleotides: TGTGCCAGCAGCTTAGAGGGCGGGCCTTACAATGAGCAGTTCTTC. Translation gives CASSLEGGPYNEQFF.

Here the CDR3 DNA reads TGTGCCAGCACCCGAAGGGGTAGAGCCGGGGAGCTGTTTTTT. It yields the protein CASTRRGRAGELFF. The chain employs TRBV7-3 and TRBJ2-2; tentatively, D is TRBD1 (5 bases). In germline, CDR1 is SGHTA, CDR2 FQGTGA. Trimming stripped 7 bases from V and 6 bases from J, with 15 bases between. CDR3 size: 14 residues. The full variable domain, with the rest looked up from reference TRBV7-3 and TRBJ2-2, is GAGVSQTPSNKVTEKGKYVELRCDPISGHTALYWYRQSLGQGPEFLIYFQGTGAADDSGLPNDRFFAVRPEGSVSTLKIQRTERGDSAVYLCASTRRGRAGELFFGEGSRLTVL.

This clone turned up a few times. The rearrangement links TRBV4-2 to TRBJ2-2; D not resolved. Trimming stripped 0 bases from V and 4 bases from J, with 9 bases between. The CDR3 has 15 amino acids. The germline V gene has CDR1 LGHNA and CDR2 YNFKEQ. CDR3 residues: CASSQDGQSTGELFF. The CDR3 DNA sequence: TGTGCCAGCAGCCAAGATGGGCAGTCCACCGGGGAGCTGTTTTTT.

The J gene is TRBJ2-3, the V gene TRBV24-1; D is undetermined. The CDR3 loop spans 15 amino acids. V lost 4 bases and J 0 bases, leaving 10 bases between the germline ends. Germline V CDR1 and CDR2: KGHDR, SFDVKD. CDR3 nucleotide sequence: TGTGCCACCAGTGACGCTCTCCGGAGCACAGATACGCAGTATTTT. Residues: CATSDALRSTDTQYF.

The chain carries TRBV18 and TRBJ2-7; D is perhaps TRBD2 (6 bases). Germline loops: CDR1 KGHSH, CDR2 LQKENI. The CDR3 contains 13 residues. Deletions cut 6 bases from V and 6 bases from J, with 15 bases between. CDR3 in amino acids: CASSSSRGGEQYV. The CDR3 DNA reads TGTGCCAGCTCCTCGTCTCGGGGAGGCGAGCAGTACGTC.

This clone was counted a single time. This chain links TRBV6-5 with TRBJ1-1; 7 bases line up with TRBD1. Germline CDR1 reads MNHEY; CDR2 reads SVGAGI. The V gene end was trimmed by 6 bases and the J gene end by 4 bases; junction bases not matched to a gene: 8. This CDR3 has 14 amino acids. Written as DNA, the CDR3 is TGTGCCAGCAGGCACAGGGGTTATAGCACTGAAGCTTTCTTT. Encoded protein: CASRHRGYSTEAFF.

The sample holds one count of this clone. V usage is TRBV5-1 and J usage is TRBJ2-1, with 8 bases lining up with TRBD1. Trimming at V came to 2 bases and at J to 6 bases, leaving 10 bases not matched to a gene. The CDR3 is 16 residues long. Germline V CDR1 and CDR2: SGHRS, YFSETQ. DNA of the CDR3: TGCGCCAGCAGCTTCCAGCCAGGGGGCCCAACCAATGAGCAGTTCTTC. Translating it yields CASSFQPGGPTNEQFF.

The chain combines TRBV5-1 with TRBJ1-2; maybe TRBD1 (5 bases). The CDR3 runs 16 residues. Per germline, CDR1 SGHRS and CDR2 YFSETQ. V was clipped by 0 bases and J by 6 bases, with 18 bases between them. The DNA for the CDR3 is TGCGCCAGCAGCTTGGGTGTCAGGGCAGGGATAGATGGCTACACCTTC. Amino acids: CASSLGVRAGIDGYTF. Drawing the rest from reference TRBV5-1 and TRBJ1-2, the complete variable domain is KAGVTQTPRYLIKTRGQQVTLSCSPISGHRSVSWYQQTPGQGLQFLFEYFSETQRNKGNFPGRFSGRQFSNSRSEMNVSTLELGDSALYLCASSLGVRAGIDGYTFGSGTRLTVV.

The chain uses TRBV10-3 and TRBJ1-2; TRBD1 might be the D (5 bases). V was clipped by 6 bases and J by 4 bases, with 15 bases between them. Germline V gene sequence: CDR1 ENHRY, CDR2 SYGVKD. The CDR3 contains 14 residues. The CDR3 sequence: CAIRSREGSYGYTF. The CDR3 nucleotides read TGTGCCATCAGGTCCAGGGAGGGGTCCTATGGCTACACCTTC.

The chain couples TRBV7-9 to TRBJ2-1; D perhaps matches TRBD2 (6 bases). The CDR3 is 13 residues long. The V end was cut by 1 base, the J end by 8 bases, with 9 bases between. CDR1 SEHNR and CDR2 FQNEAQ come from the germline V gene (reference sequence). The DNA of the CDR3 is TGTGCCAGCAGCTTAGAAGGGAGGTATGAGCAGTTCTTC. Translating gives CASSLEGRYEQFF.

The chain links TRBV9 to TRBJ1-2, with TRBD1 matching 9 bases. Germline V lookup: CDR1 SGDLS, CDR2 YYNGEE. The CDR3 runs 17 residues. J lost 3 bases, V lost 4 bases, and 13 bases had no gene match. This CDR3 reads CASSPGPGTGNYYGYTF. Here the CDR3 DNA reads TGTGCCAGCAGCCCAGGCCCCGGGACAGGGAACTACTATGGCTACACCTTC.

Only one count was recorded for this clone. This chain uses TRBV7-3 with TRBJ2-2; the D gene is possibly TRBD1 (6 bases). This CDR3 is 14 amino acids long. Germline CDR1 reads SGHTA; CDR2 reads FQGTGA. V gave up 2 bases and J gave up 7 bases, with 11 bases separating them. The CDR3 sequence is CASSLGRGNGELFF. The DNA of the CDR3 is TGTGCCAGCAGCTTAGGCAGGGGTAACGGGGAGCTGTTTTTT.

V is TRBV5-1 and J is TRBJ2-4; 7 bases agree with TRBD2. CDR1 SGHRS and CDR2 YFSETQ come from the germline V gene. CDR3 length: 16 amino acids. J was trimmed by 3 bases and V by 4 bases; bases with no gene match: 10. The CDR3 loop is CASSPGEGVGKNIQYF. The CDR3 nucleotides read TGCGCCAGCAGCCCGGGGGAGGGAGTTGGCAAAAACATTCAGTACTTC.